The clone carrying this TCR beta chain turned up a few times. Germline V gene sequence: CDR1 KGHSH, CDR2 LQKENI. Trimming left V 2 bases short and J 5 bases short, with 9 bases between. The CDR3 is 14 residues long. This sample was taken from a study of human T cells and chemical hapten exposure. TCRdb itself ran the RACE reads through MiXCR, one entry per CDR3 protein. Found here are some 150,000 distinct CDR3 sequences, over 9.5% of them singletons; the top ten hold approximately 1.3%. Time point here: patch test 2, 6 weeks after DPC sensitization. Treatment indicated: therapeutic diphenylcyclopropenone sensitization with weekly scalp DPC.

The input for sequencing was whole blood, taken in connection with sensitization to the hapten diphenylcyclopropenone (DPC). The receptor was isolated from a woman in her forties or fifties with alopecia areata. Some clones in this sample may be carry-over from other donors' samples. This chain joins TRBV18 and TRBJ2-2; D ambiguous. Written as DNA, the CDR3 is TGTGCCAGCTCACCAAAAGGTGGGACCGGGGAGCTGTTTTTT. The encoded protein is CASSPKGGTGELFF.